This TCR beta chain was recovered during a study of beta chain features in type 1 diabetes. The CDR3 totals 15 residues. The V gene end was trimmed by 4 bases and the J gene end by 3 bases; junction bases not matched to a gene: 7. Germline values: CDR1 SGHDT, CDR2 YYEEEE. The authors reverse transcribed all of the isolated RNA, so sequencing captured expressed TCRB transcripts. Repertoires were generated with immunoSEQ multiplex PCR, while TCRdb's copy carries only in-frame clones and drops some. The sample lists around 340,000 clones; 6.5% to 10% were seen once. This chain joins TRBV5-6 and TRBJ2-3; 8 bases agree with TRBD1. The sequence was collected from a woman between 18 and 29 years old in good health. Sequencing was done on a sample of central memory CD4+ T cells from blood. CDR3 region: CASSTRQGTTDTQYF. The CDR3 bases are TGTGCCAGCAGCACCCGACAGGGGACGACAGATACGCAGTATTTT.